What follows is one T cell receptor (beta chain) and its context. Its antigen is still unknown. The sample comes from a study of T cell repertoires in cytomegalovirus infection. The germline V and J ends were trimmed by 7 bases and 0 bases, with 13 bases remaining between them. Germline CDR1 and CDR2: SNHLY and FYNNEI. The CDR3 runs to 14 residues. TCRdb re-called the reads with MiXCR, one entry per CDR3 protein. The data show about 130,000 distinct CDR3 sequences, roughly a third seen once. The chain employs TRBV2 and TRBJ2-7; D not resolved. The sample consisted of CD8+ T cells from cultured PBMCs, taken from culture after CMV antigen stimulation. The receptor comes from a human donor in good health (CMV status not recorded). Some clones in this sample may be carry-over from other donors' samples. For the CDR3, the DNA is TGTGCCAGCACCGAAGGGCCTATCTCCTACGAGCAGTACTTC. This sequence encodes CASTEGPISYEQYF.